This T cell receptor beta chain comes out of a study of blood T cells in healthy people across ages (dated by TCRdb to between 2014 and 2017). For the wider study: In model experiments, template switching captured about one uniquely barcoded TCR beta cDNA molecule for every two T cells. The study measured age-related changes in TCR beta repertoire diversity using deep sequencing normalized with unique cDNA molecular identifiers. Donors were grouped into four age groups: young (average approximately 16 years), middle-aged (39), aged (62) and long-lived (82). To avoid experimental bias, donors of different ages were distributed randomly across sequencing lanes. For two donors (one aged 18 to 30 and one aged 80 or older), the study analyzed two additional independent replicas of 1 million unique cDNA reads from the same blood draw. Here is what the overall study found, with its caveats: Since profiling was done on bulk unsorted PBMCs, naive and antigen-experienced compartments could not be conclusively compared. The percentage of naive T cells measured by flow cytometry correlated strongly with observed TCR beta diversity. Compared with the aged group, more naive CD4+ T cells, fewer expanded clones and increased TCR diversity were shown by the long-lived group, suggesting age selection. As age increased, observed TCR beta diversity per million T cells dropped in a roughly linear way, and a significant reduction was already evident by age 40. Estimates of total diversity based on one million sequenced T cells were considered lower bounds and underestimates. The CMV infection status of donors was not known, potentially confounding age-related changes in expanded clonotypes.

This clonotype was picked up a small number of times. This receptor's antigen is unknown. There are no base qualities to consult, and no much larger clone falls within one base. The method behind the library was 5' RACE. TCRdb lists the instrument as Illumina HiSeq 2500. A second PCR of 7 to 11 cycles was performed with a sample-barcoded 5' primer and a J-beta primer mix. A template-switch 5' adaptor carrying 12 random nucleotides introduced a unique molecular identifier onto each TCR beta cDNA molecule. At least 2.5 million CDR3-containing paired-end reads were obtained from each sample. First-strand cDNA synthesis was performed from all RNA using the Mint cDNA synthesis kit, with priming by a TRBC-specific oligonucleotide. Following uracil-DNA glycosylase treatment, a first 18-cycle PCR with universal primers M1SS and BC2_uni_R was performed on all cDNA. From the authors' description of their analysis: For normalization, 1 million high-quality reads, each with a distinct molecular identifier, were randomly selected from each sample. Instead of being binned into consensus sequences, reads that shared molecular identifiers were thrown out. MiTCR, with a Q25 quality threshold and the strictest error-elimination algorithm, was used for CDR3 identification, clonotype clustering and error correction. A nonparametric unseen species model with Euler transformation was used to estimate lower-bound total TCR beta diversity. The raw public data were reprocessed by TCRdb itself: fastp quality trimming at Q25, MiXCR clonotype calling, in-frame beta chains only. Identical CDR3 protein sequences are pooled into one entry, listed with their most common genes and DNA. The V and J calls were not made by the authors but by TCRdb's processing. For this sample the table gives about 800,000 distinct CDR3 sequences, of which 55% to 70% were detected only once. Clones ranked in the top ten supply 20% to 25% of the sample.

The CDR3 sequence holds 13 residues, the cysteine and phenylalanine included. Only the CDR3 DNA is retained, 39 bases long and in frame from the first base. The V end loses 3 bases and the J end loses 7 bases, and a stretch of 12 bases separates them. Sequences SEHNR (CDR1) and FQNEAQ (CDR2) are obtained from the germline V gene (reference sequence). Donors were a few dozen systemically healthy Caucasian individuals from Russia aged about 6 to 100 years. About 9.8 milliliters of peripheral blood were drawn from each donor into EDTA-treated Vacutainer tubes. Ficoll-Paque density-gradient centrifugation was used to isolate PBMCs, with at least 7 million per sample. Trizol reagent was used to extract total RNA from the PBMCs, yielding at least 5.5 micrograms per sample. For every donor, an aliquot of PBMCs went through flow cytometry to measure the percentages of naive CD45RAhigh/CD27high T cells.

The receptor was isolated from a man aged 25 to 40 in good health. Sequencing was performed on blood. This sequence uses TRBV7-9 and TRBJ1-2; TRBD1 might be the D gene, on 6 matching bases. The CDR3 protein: CASSFTGIRGYTF. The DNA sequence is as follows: TGTGCCAGCAGCTTCACAGGGATTCGTGGCTACACCTTC.